This TCR beta chain was identified during a study of blood T cell repertoires in COVID-19 (dated by TCRdb to about 2020). About the full investigation: Samples covering the acute and convalescent phases of COVID-19 were provided by collaborators in the United States, Italy and Spain. Deeply sampled blood TCRbeta repertoires from subjects exposed to, actively infected with, or recovered from COVID-19 were included in the dataset. Sample metadata almost always included a de-identified subject ID, COVID-19 status, age in years and sex. A freely available public database, intended as a resource for researchers studying the immune response to SARS-CoV-2, is where the repertoires were released. Where HLA class I and class II types were available, the types were taken from metadata supplied by the sample provider, not from assay-based typing. The material from the prospective study consisted of cDNA or gDNA derived from T cells, B-cell-depleted T cells, or PBMCs. Samples were obtained from the ongoing ImmuneRACE study (first 160 participants) and from 1,200 or so subjects provided by 6 global collaborators. What the work shows at the level of the full study, not this receptor alone: The quantity of clinical and demographic metadata differed by source and by participant and was supplied without curation.

A note on this clone: No cognate antigen has been identified for it. No much larger clone exists at a distance of one base, and base qualities are not known.

Trimming takes 4 bases off V and 2 bases off J; junction bases not matched to a gene: 4. CDR1 and CDR2, per the germline V gene (reference sequence), are SGHNT and YYREEE. CDR3 length: 14 amino acids, cysteine to phenylalanine. Only CDR3 DNA remains: 42 bases, in frame from the first base. TCRbeta CDR3 regions were amplified from genomic DNA by means of the immunoSEQ Assay, a bias-controlled multiplex PCR. On the study's bioinformatics: Within the assay, amplification of reference gene primers was used to estimate how many nucleated cells each sample contained. To quantify the absolute abundance of each unique TCRbeta CDR3 rearrangement, sequence reads were collapsed and filtered. For each sample, productive Simpson clonality was calculated by taking the square root of Simpson's diversity index across productive rearrangements. TCRdb limited this immuneACCESS table to in-frame rearrangements with V and J called. A share of clones is missing; checked studies link under half to unresolved V genes, and the rest is unexplained. For V, J and clone size, that table is used; D and trimming come from the DNA. This sample comprises tens of thousands of clones, around nine tenths of them detected only once. Roughly 12% of the sample rests with the top ten.

Whole blood was collected in K2EDTA tubes by collaborating institutions according to the institutions' own protocols. For TCRbeta analysis, collaborators shipped samples in one of three forms: frozen whole blood, isolated PBMCs, or DNA extracted from either of those sample types. This TCR derives from a man between 65 and 85 years old with active or convalescent COVID-19. The chain employs TRBV5-4 and TRBJ2-3, and 7 junction bases match TRBD1. The sequencing input was peripheral blood. The CDR3 region has the sequence CASSQGQNTDTQYF. The sequence in DNA is TGTGCCAGCAGCCAGGGACAGAACACAGATACGCAGTATTTT.